A single sample gave rise to the 6 T cell receptor beta chains below, sequenced in a study of blood T cells in healthy people across ages. A second PCR of 7 to 11 cycles used a sample-barcoded 5' primer and a J-beta primer mix. TCRdb reprocessed the 5' RACE reads with MiXCR, giving one entry per CDR3 protein. The top ten clones hold approximately 20% of a sample with some 700,000 distinct CDR3 sequences, 22% of them seen once. The specimen was blood. These receptor sequences come from a man between 65 and 79 years old in good health.

The rearrangement joins TRBV7-9 to TRBJ2-7; D may be TRBD1 (5 bases). The CDR3 runs to 15 residues. Germline V gene data show CDR1 as SEHNR and CDR2 as FQNEAQ (reference sequence). V lost 1 base and J lost 6, with 16 bases in between. The CDR3 region is CASSLDVSGMSEQYF. CDR3 in DNA: TGTGCCAGCAGCTTAGATGTTTCAGGGATGAGCGAGCAGTACTTC.

This clonotype was detected a few times. The J gene is TRBJ1-1, the V gene TRBV5-1; D uncertain. The CDR3 sequence is 15 residues long. Germline V gene sequence: CDR1 SGHRS, CDR2 YFSETQ. Trimming stripped 1 base from V and 0 bases from J, with 10 bases between. CDR3 loop: CASSLFSGMNTEAFF. The DNA of the CDR3 is TGCGCCAGCAGCTTGTTTTCCGGGATGAACACTGAAGCTTTCTTT.

The chain uses TRBV5-1 and TRBJ2-1, with a tentative D call TRBD2 (6 bases). With 0 bases removed from V and 7 bases from J, the gap between germline ends came to 11 bases. From germline, CDR1 is SGHRS and CDR2 YFSETQ. The CDR3 runs to 14 residues. The CDR3 loop is CASSLDPGGNEQFF. Here the CDR3 DNA reads TGCGCCAGCAGCTTGGACCCCGGAGGGAATGAGCAGTTCTTC.

The chain uses TRBV10-3 and TRBJ2-7; D might be TRBD1 or TRBD2, each matching 5 bases. V was cut by 6 bases and J by 0 bases, with 15 bases left in between. The CDR3 runs 15 residues. The germline V gene encodes CDR1 ENHRY and CDR2 SYGVKD. This CDR3 reads CAISPLGPDSYEQYV. CDR3 nucleotides: TGTGCCATCAGCCCCTTGGGACCGGACTCCTACGAGCAGTACGTC.

The sample holds many counts of this clonotype. This chain links TRBV12-3 or TRBV12-4 with TRBJ2-7; D is possibly TRBD1 (6 bases). The CDR3 contains 14 residues. V was shortened by 9 bases and J by 0 bases, with 15 bases between the two germline ends. In DNA form, the CDR3 reads TGTGCCAGTAGCCGGACAGCCAGCTCCTACGAGCAGTACTTC. Amino acid sequence: CASSRTASSYEQYF.

This clonotype turned up a few times. This rearrangement joins TRBV12-3 or TRBV12-4 to TRBJ1-1; D perhaps matches TRBD1 (6 bases). V was shortened by 5 bases and J by 4 bases, with 14 bases between the two germline ends. The CDR3 runs 14 residues. CDR3 region: CASSLDSEGTEAFF. The DNA for the CDR3 is TGTGCCAGCAGTCTGGACAGCGAGGGCACTGAAGCTTTCTTT.